Each of the 29 T cell receptor beta chains below was sequenced from the same sample in a study of beta chain features in type 1 diabetes. TCRB transcripts that were expressed got sequenced, as all of the isolated RNA had been reverse transcribed. TCRdb keeps only in-frame clones here, not all; method: immunoSEQ multiplex PCR. The table lists roughly 500,000 clones, 30% of them singletons. What was sequenced was naive CD4+ T cells from blood. These receptor sequences come from a man younger than 35 in good health.

A few counts support this clone. This chain joins TRBV29-1 and TRBJ1-3; D remains unclear. The V gene lost 7 bases and the J gene lost 1 base, with 11 bases spanning the gap. The CDR3 runs 13 residues. The germline CDR1 and CDR2 sequences are SQVTM and ANQGSEA. Written as DNA, the CDR3 is TGCAGCGGTGCCTTCGGGTCTGGAAACACCATATATTTT. Its protein product is CSGAFGSGNTIYF.

The rearrangement uses TRBV5-1 and TRBJ2-1; 10 bases map to TRBD2. The CDR3 runs 18 residues. Trimming removed 1 base from V and 0 bases from J; junction bases left unmatched: 7. From germline, CDR1 is SGHRS and CDR2 YFSETQ. This chain's CDR3 is CASSLLGLAESSYNEQFF. The CDR3 DNA follows: TGCGCCAGCAGCTTGTTAGGACTAGCGGAGAGCTCCTACAATGAGCAGTTCTTC.

V gene TRBV18 combines with J gene TRBJ2-4; the match to TRBD1 covers 7 bases. This CDR3 comprises 11 residues. J was trimmed by 14 bases and V by 3 bases; bases with no gene match: 4. Germline V gives CDR1 KGHSH, CDR2 LQKENI. The CDR3: CASSPGTVKYF. Written as DNA, the CDR3 is TGTGCCAGCTCACCCGGGACAGTCAAGTACTTC.

The chain combines TRBV6-6 with TRBJ2-2, with D unresolved. V was pared by 7 bases and J by 3 bases, with 6 bases between. The CDR3 is 12 residues long. Germline V gives CDR1 MNHNY, CDR2 SVGAGI (reference sequence). The CDR3 reads CASNQDTGELFF. DNA of the CDR3: TGTGCCAGCAATCAAGACACCGGGGAGCTGTTTTTT.

This clone was counted once. The chain recombines TRBV4-1 with TRBJ2-1; TRBD2 might be the D (6 bases). Germline CDR1 reads MGHRA; CDR2 reads YSYEKL. The V and J ends lost 1 base and 2 bases respectively, with 15 bases between them. The CDR3 covers 17 residues. The CDR3 loop is CASSQGRARKTYNEQFF. CDR3 nucleotide sequence: TGCGCCAGCAGCCAAGGGAGGGCCCGAAAAACCTACAATGAGCAGTTCTTC.

The chain recombines TRBV29-1 with TRBJ1-4; 10 nucleotides agree with TRBD1. This CDR3 contains 13 residues. CDR1 is SQVTM and CDR2 is ANQGSEA in the germline V gene. V lost 8 bases and J lost 4; bases outside the gene matches: 4. The CDR3 loop reads CSIRTGGNEKLFF. The CDR3 DNA sequence: TGCAGCATCCGGACAGGGGGTAATGAAAAACTGTTTTTT. The entire variable domain, with the rest obtained from reference TRBV29-1 and TRBJ1-4, is as follows: SAVISQKPSRDICQRGTSLTIQCQVDSQVTMMFWYRQQPGQSLTLIATANQGSEATYESGFVIDKFPISRPNLTFSTLTVSNMSPEDSSIYLCSIRTGGNEKLFFGSGTQLSVL.

This clone has only a few counts. The chain couples TRBV5-4 to TRBJ2-1; the D gene is possibly TRBD2 (6 bases). V was trimmed by 5 bases and J by 4 bases, leaving 13 bases between them. The CDR3 is 14 residues long. CDR1 and CDR2 from the germline V gene are SGHNT and YYREEE (reference sequence). CDR3 nucleotides: TGTGCCAGCAGGGCCGATGCGGGATACAATGAGCAGTTCTTC. Residues: CASRADAGYNEQFF.

This chain links TRBV14 with TRBJ2-7; weak D call: TRBD1 (6 bases). The germline V and J ends were trimmed by 4 bases and 2 bases, with 15 bases remaining between them. The CDR3 covers 15 residues. The germline CDR1 and CDR2 sequences are SGHDN and FVKESK. In DNA form, the CDR3 reads TGTGCCAGCAGCCCCGGGGAGTCAGGGGCCTACGAGCAGTACTTC. Protein: CASSPGESGAYEQYF.

The rearrangement joins TRBV25-1 to TRBJ2-7; a weak D match, TRBD1 (6 bases). Trimming left V 1 base short and J 1 base short, with 14 bases between. The CDR3 has 16 amino acids. Germline CDR1 MGHDK, CDR2 SYGVNS. In DNA form, the CDR3 reads TGTGCCAGCAGTGAATGGGGCAGGGGTAAATCCTACGAGCAGTACTTC. As protein: CASSEWGRGKSYEQYF.

This rearrangement joins TRBV29-1 to TRBJ1-4; no clear D gene. CDR1 and CDR2 from the germline V gene are SQVTM and ANQGSEA. The CDR3 has 13 amino acids. The ends were cut back, 0 bases at V and 5 bases at J, with 7 bases in the middle. The CDR3 region has the DNA TGCAGCGTTGAAGAGGGCGGGAATGAAAAACTGTTTTTT. Residues: CSVEEGGNEKLFF.

This clone has only a few counts. The rearrangement links TRBV25-1 to TRBJ1-2, with 8 bases identical to TRBD1. Per germline, CDR1 MGHDK and CDR2 SYGVNS. V was pared by 5 bases and J by 5 bases, with 16 bases of the junction left unmatched. This CDR3 has 17 residues. CDR3 loop: CASSPRPGTGGEYGYTF. For the CDR3, the DNA is TGTGCCAGCAGTCCTCGTCCCGGGACAGGCGGCGAATATGGCTACACCTTC.

The CDR3 DNA reads TGTGCCTGGGCCACCGGGCTTCAAGAGACCCAGTACTTC. Translation gives CAWATGLQETQYF. This rearrangement joins TRBV30 to TRBJ2-5; no clear D gene. The length of the CDR3 is 13 residues. The germline V and J ends were trimmed by 5 bases and 2 bases, with 12 bases remaining between them. Per the germline V gene, CDR1 is GTSNPN and CDR2 is SVGIG (reference sequence).

In this sample, this clone turned up a few times. V usage is TRBV11-1 and J usage is TRBJ2-7; 11 bases match TRBD1. The V gene end was trimmed by 4 bases and the J gene end by 6 bases; junction bases not matched to a gene: 8. Per germline, CDR1 SGHAT and CDR2 FQDESV (reference sequence). The CDR3 covers 15 residues. The CDR3 here is CASSSPWTGGIEQYF. The CDR3 DNA sequence: TGTGCCAGCAGCTCCCCTTGGACAGGGGGCATCGAGCAGTACTTC.

This clone was detected a few times. This specimen includes other DNA sequences encoding the same CDR3. This sequence joins TRBV30 and TRBJ2-1, with 10 nucleotides matching TRBD2. Germline lookup yields CDR1 GTSNPN and CDR2 SVGIG (reference sequence). The length of the CDR3 is 15 residues. Germline trimming cut 0 bases from V and 5 bases from J; bases unmatched to any gene: 4. For the CDR3, the DNA is TGTGCCTGGAGTGTACGTCTAGCGGGAGACAATGAGCAGTTCTTC. Its translation is CAWSVRLAGDNEQFF.

This clone was observed a handful of times. The chain links TRBV4-3 to TRBJ2-7, with D hard to call. CDR1 LGHNA and CDR2 YSLEER come from the germline V gene. The germline V and J ends were trimmed by 4 bases and 0 bases, with 7 bases remaining between them. The CDR3 is made up of 13 amino acids. For the CDR3, the DNA is TGCGCCAGCAGCCTCGGTCACTCCTACGAGCAGTACTTC. This codes for CASSLGHSYEQYF.

This clone was detected a few times. This sequence joins TRBV29-1 and TRBJ2-1, with TRBD2 matching over 12 bases. Germline V gives CDR1 SQVTM, CDR2 ANQGSEA. The J segment lost 0 bases and the V segment lost 6 bases, leaving 6 bases of the junction unmatched. The CDR3 runs 16 residues. The CDR3 bases are TGCAGCGTCGGACTAGCGGGACCCTCCTCCTACAATGAGCAGTTCTTC. Its translation is CSVGLAGPSSYNEQFF.

V and J are TRBV25-1 and TRBJ1-1; D not resolved. CDR3 size: 11 residues. Trimming took off 0 bases at V and 4 bases at J, with 0 bases between the two ends. Per germline, CDR1 MGHDK and CDR2 SYGVNS. The CDR3 DNA reads as TGTGCCAGCAGTGAATACACTGAAGCTTTCTTT. It is translated as CASSEYTEAFF. The full variable domain, in which reference TRBV25-1 and TRBJ1-1 provide the parts outside the CDR3, is EADIYQTPRYLVIGTGKKITLECSQTMGHDKMYWYQQDPGMELHLIHYSYGVNSTEKGDLSSESTVSRIRTEHFPLTLESARPSHTSQYLCASSEYTEAFFGQGTRLTVV.

The chain couples TRBV25-1 to TRBJ2-7, with D possibly TRBD1 on 6 matching bases. The CDR3 is 13 amino acids. V lost 1 base, J lost 2 bases, and 6 bases lay in between. The germline CDR1 and CDR2 sequences are MGHDK and SYGVNS. The CDR3 protein is CASSESGAYEQYF. DNA for the CDR3: TGTGCCAGCAGTGAATCAGGGGCCTACGAGCAGTACTTC.

The V and J genes are TRBV29-1 and TRBJ2-7; TRBD1 matches 8 bases. The CDR3 has 12 residues. J lost 5 bases, V lost 4 bases, and 4 bases had no gene match. The germline CDR1 and CDR2 sequences are SQVTM and ANQGSEA. The CDR3 DNA is TGCAGCGTTGCCAGGGGGCTAGACGAGCAGTACTTC. Translating gives CSVARGLDEQYF.

The chain combines TRBV7-2 with TRBJ2-7; TRBD2 aligns across 8 bases. CDR3 size: 15 residues. With 5 bases clipped from V and 5 bases from J, the junction kept 11 bases outside the gene matches. Germline CDR1 reads SGHTA; CDR2 reads FQGNSA. CDR3 region: CASSLKAGERNEQYF. The DNA for the CDR3 is TGTGCCAGCAGCCTCAAAGCGGGAGAACGCAACGAGCAGTACTTC.

This clone has a single count. J is TRBJ2-7 and V is TRBV7-8, with D possibly matching TRBD1 (7 bases). The V gene lost 5 bases and the J gene lost 0 bases, with 17 bases spanning the gap. Germline assignment: CDR1 SGHVS and CDR2 FQNEAQ. The CDR3 covers 16 residues. CDR3 coding DNA: TGTGCCAGCAGCACCTACCCCAGGGGGGACTCCTACGAGCAGTACTTC. Protein sequence: CASSTYPRGDSYEQYF.

A remark on this clone: The sample has other DNA sequences that encode this CDR3 too. The J gene is TRBJ1-4, the V gene TRBV30; a weak D match, TRBD1 (6 bases). Germline CDR1 and CDR2: GTSNPN and SVGIG (reference sequence). With 1 base removed from V and 8 bases from J, the gap between germline ends came to 8 bases. This CDR3 has 12 residues. The DNA for the CDR3 is TGTGCCTGGAGTGACAGGGTCGAAAAACTGTTTTTT. Translation: CAWSDRVEKLFF.

This clone was detected once. The chain links TRBV19 to TRBJ2-7; TRBD2 is a possible D gene (6 bases). The germline gives CDR1 LNHDA, CDR2 SQIVND (reference sequence). V gave up 5 bases and J gave up 4 bases, with 18 bases separating them. The CDR3 contains 15 residues. CDR3 nucleotides: TGTGCCAGTAGTCCGCGGGATCTTGGGCCTTACGAGCAGTACTTC. As protein: CASSPRDLGPYEQYF.

The chain employs TRBV29-1 and TRBJ1-1, with 7 bases lining up with TRBD1. The length of the CDR3 is 13 residues. Germline CDR1 and CDR2: SQVTM and ANQGSEA. After removal of 3 bases from V and 4 bases from J, the junction contained 5 bases not matched to a gene. Here the CDR3 DNA reads TGCAGCGTTGAGACAGGGTATTCCACTGAAGCTTTCTTT. It is translated as CSVETGYSTEAFF.

The chain combines TRBV5-6 with TRBJ1-5, with TRBD1 matching over 7 bases. J was trimmed by 15 bases and V by 5 bases; bases with no gene match: 11. Per the germline V gene, CDR1 is SGHDT and CDR2 is YYEEEE. The CDR3 spans 12 residues. CDR3 protein: CASRLNRGPLHF. The CDR3 DNA is TGTGCCAGCAGGCTAAACAGGGGCCCACTGCATTTT.

This clone was picked up a small number of times. The chain has TRBV30 and TRBJ1-4; 11 bases match TRBD1. Trimming took 2 bases from V and 8 from J; bases not matched to a gene: 7. CDR1 and CDR2 from the germline V gene are GTSNPN and SVGIG (reference sequence). This CDR3 comprises 15 residues. CDR3 sequence: CAWSRRTGGREKLFF. Here the CDR3 DNA reads TGTGCCTGGAGTCGCCGGACAGGGGGCCGAGAAAAACTGTTTTTT.

A few counts support this clone. This chain links TRBV29-1 with TRBJ1-2; 11 nucleotides match TRBD1. Germline lookup yields CDR1 SQVTM and CDR2 ANQGSEA. With V trimmed by 4 bases and J by 13 bases, 11 bases remained unmatched. The CDR3 is 13 residues long. The CDR3 DNA is TGCAGCGTTGTTCCTGGACAGGGGGCCCCAAGCACCTTC. It is translated as CSVVPGQGAPSTF.

The chain joins TRBV6-1 to TRBJ2-2; D unclear. Germline-derived CDR1 and CDR2 are MNHNS and SASEGT. V was clipped by 1 base and J by 9 bases, with 6 bases between them. This CDR3 contains 12 residues. Here the CDR3 reads CASSEVGRELFF. The DNA of the CDR3 is TGTGCCAGCAGTGAAGTGGGTAGGGAGCTGTTTTTT.

The rearrangement links TRBV21-1 to TRBJ2-5. TRBV21-1 is described as a pseudogene. This CDR3 comprises 14 residues. CDR3 region: CASRTPGHQETQYF. In DNA form, the CDR3 reads TGTGCCAGCAGGACTCCGGGACACCAAGAGACCCAGTACTTC.